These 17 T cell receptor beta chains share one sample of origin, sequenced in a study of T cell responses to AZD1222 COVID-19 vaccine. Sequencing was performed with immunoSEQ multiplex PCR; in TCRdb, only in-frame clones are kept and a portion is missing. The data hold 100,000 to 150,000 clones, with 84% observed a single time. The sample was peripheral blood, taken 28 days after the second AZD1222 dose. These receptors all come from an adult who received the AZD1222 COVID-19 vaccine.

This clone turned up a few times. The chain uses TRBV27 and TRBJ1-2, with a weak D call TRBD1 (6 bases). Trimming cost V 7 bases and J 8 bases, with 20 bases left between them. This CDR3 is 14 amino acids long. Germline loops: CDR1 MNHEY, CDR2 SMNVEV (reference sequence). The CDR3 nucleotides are TGTGCCAGCAAACCGGGACAAGGGATAGGGGGCTACACCTTC. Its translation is CASKPGQGIGGYTF.

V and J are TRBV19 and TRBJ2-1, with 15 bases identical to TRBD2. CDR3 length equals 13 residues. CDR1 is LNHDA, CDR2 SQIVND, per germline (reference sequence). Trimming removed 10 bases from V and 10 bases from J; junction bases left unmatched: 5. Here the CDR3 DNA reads TGTGCCACCGGACTAGCGGGGGGGCTGGAGCAGTTCTTC. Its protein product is CATGLAGGLEQFF.

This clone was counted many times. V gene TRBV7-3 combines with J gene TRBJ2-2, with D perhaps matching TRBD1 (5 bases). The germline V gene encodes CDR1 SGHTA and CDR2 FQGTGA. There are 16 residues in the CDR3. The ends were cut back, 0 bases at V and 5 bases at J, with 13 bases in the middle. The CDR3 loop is CASSLTLLGETGELFF. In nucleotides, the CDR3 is TGTGCCAGCAGCTTAACGCTCCTAGGGGAAACCGGGGAGCTGTTTTTT.

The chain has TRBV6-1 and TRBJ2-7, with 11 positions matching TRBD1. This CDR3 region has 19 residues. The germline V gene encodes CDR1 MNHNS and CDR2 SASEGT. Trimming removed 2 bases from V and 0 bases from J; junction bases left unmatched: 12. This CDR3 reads CASSEFAGQGAGSSYEQYF. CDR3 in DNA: TGTGCCAGCAGTGAATTCGCAGGACAGGGGGCTGGGAGCTCCTACGAGCAGTACTTC.

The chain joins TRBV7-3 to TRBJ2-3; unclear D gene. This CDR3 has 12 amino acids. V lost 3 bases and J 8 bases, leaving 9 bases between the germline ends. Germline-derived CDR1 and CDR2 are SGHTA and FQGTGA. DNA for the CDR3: TGTGCCAGCAGCTTGGCGTCGGGTACGCAGTATTTT. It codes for CASSLASGTQYF. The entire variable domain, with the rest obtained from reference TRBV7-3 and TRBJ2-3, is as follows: GAGVSQTPSNKVTEKGKYVELRCDPISGHTALYWYRQSLGQGPEFLIYFQGTGAADDSGLPNDRFFAVRPEGSVSTLKIQRTERGDSAVYLCASSLASGTQYFGPGTRLTVL.

The DNA of the CDR3 is TGTGCCAGCAGTTTTACGGGACCGAATATTGGTCGCTACACCTTC. This codes for CASSFTGPNIGRYTF. The chain has TRBV28 and TRBJ1-2, with D possibly being TRBD1 (5 bases). V lost 3 bases to trimming and J lost 9 bases, with 20 bases between them. This CDR3 has 15 amino acids. Germline V gene data show CDR1 as MDHEN and CDR2 as SYDVKM.

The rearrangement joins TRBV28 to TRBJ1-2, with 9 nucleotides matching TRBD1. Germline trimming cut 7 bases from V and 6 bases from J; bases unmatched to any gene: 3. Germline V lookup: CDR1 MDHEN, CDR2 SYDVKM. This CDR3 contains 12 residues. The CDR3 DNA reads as TGTGCCAGCACCGGGACAGGGAATGGCTACACCTTC. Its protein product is CASTGTGNGYTF.

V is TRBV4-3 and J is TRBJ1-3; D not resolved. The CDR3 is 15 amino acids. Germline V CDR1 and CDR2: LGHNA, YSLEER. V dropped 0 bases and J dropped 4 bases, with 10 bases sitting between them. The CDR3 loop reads CASSQDKDGGNTIYF. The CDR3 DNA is TGCGCCAGCAGCCAAGATAAGGACGGGGGAAACACCATATATTTT.

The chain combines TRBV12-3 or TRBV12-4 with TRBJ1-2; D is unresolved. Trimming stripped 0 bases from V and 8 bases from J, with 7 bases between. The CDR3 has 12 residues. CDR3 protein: CASSLALWGYTF. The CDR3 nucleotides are TGTGCCAGCAGTTTAGCGCTGTGGGGCTACACCTTC.

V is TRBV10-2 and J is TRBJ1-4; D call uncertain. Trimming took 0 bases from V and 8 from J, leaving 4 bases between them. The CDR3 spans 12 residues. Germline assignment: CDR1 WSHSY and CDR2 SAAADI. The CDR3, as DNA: TGCGCCAGCAGTGAGTCCGCCGAAAAACTGTTTTTT. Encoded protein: CASSESAEKLFF.

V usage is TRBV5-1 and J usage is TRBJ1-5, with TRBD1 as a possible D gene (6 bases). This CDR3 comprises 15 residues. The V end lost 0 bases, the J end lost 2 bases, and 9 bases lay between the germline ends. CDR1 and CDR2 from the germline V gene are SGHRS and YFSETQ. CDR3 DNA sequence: TGCGCCAGCAGCTTGGGGGGGCTAGGCAATCAGCCCCAGCATTTT. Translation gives CASSLGGLGNQPQHF.

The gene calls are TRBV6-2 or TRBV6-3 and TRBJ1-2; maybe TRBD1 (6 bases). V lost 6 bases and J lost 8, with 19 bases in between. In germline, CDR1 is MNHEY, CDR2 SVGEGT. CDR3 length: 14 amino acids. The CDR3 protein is CASSLRGGAQGYTF. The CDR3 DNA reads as TGTGCCAGCAGCCTGAGGGGGGGGGCGCAAGGCTACACCTTC.

In DNA, the CDR3 is TGCGCCAGCAGTGAACGGACCACAGATACGCAGTATTTT. It yields the protein CASSERTTDTQYF. This sequence joins TRBV10-1 and TRBJ2-3; D unclear. Germline CDR1 reads WNHNN; CDR2 reads SYGVQD (reference sequence). This CDR3 contains 13 residues. With 3 bases removed from V and 2 bases from J, the gap between germline ends came to 6 bases.

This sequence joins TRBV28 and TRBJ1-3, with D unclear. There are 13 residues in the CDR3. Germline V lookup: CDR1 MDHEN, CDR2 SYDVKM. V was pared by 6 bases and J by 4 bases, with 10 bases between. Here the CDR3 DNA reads TGTGCCAGCAGGGAGGTTCAGGGAAACACCATATATTTT. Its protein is CASREVQGNTIYF.

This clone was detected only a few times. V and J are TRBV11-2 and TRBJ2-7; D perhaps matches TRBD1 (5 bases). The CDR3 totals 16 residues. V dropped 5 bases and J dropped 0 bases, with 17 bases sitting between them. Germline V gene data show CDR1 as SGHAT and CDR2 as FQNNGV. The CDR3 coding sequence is TGTGCCAGCAGCCCCTTGGCCCGGACAAGCTCCTACGAGCAGTACTTC. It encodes CASSPLARTSSYEQYF.

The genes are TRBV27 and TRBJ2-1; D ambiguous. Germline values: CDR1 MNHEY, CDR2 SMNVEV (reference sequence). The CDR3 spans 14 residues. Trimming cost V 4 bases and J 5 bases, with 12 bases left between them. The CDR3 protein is CASSSYRSHNEQFF. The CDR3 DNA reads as TGTGCCAGCAGTTCGTACCGATCTCACAATGAGCAGTTCTTC.

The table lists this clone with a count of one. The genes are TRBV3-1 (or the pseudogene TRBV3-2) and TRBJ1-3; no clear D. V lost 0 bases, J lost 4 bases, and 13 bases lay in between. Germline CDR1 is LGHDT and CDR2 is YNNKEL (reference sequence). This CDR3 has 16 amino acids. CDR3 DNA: TGTGCCAGCAGCCAAGAACTAACCCCGGGAGGAAACACCATATATTTT. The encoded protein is CASSQELTPGGNTIYF.